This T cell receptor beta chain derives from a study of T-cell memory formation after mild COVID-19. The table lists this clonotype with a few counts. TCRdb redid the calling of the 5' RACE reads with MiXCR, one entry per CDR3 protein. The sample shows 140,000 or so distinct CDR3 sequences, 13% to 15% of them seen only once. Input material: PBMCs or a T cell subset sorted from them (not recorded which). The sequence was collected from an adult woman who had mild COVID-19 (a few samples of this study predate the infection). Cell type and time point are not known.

The CDR3 protein is CASSLSDQPTDTQYF. DNA for the CDR3: TGTGCCAGCAGCTTAAGTGATCAGCCCACAGATACGCAGTATTTT. V gene TRBV7-9 combines with J gene TRBJ2-3; D is unclear. The CDR3 consists of 15 residues. V was clipped by 2 bases and J by 2 bases, with 11 bases between them. Per the germline V gene, CDR1 is SEHNR and CDR2 is FQNEAQ (reference sequence).